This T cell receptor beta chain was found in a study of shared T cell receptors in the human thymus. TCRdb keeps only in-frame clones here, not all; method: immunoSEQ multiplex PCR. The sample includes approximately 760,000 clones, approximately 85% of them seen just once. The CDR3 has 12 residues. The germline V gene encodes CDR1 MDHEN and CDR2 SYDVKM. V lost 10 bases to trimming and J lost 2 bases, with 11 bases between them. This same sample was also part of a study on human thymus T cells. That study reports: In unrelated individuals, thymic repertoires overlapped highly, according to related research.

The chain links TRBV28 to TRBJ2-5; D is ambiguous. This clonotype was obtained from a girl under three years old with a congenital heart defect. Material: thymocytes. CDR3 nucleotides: TGTGCCATCGGTCGCGCGCAAGAGACCCAGTACTTC. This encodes CAIGRAQETQYF.